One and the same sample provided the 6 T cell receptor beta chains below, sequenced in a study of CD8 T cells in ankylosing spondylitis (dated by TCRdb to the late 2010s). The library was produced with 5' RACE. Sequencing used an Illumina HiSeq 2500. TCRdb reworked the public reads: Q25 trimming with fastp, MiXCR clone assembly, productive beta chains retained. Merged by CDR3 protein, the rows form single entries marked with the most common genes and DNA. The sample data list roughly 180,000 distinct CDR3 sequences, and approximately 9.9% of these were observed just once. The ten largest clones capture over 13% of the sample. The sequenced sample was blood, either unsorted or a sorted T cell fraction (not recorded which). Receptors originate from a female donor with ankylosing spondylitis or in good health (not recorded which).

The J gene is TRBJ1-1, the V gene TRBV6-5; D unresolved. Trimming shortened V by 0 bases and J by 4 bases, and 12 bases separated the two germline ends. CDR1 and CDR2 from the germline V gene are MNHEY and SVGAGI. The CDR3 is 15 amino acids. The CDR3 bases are TGTGCCAGCAGTTACTCGAGGGAAGGAGGCACTGAAGCTTTCTTT. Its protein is CASSYSREGGTEAFF.

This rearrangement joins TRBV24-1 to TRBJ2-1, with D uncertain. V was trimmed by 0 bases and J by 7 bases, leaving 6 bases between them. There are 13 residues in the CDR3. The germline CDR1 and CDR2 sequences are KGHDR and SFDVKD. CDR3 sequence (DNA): TGTGCCACCAGTGATTTGCTGGGGAATGAGCAGTTCTTC. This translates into CATSDLLGNEQFF.

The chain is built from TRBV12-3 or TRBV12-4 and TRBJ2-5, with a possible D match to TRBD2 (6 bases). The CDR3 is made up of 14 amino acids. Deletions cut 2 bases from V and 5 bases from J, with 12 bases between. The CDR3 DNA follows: TGTGCCAGCAGTTTAAGGGACTTTAGGGAGACCCAGTACTTC. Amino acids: CASSLRDFRETQYF.

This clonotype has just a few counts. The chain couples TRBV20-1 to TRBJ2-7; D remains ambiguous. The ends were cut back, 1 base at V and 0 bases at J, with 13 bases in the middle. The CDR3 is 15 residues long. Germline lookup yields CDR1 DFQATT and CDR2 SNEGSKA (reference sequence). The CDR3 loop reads CSARVRRSPSYEQYF. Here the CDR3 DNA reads TGCAGTGCTAGAGTTCGAAGGAGCCCCTCCTACGAGCAGTACTTC.

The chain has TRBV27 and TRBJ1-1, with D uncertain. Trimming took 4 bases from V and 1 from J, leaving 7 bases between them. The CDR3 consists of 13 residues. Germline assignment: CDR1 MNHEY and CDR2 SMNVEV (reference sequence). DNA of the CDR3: TGTGCCAGCAGTTGGGGATGGAACACTGAAGCTTTCTTT. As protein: CASSWGWNTEAFF.

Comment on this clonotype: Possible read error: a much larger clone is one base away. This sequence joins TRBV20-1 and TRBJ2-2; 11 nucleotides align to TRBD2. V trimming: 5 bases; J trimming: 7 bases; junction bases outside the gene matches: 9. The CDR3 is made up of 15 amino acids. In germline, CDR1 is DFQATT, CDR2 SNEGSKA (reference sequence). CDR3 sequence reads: CSAETSGTGRGELFF. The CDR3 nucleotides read TGCAGTGCTGAGACTAGCGGGACGGGACGCGGGGAGCTGTTTTTT.